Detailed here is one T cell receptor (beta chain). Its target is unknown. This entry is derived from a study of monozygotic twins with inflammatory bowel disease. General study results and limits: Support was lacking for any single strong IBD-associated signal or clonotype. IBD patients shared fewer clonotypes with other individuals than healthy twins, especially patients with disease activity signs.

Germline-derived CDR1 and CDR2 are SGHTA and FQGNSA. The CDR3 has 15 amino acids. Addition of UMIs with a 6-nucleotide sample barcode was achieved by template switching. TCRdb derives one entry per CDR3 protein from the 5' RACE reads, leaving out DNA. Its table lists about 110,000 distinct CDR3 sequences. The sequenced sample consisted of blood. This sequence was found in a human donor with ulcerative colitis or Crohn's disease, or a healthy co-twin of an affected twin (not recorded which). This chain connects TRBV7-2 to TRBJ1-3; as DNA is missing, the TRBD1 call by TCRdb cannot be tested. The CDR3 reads CASTMWGSAGNTIYF.